Listed below are T cell receptor beta chains from one sample, sequenced in a study of T-cell reconstitution after alpha-beta-depleted transplantation in children. TCRdb ran MiXCR on the PCR reads and lists one entry per CDR3 protein. The sample comprises about 540,000 distinct CDR3 sequences, around 20% of which are singletons, and 3.3% rests with the top ten. The sequences come from PBMCs from the stem cell graft donor, collected from the stem cell graft. The origin of the receptors is a human donor who donated a stem cell graft to a child with acute lymphoblastic leukemia. Each CDR3 is given with its conserved first and last residue. The order of the fields is J gene, D gene, clone size, V gene, CDR3 protein, CDR3 DNA. The D gene is left open where the match is weak. Not all rows give a size; the values are once, few, many and, for expanded clones, a class.

>TRBJ2-5|-|-|TRBV15
CATSRVDSGGLETQYF
TGTGCCACCAGCAGAGTCGATAGCGGAGGTTTAGAGACCCAGTACTTC
>TRBJ2-6|-|-|TRBV20-1
CSAEVVSGANVLTF
TGCAGTGCTGAAGTGGTCTCTGGGGCCAACGTCCTGACTTTC
>TRBJ2-7|-|few|TRBV12-3/TRBV12-4
CASTRGSSSYEQYF
TGTGCCAGCACCAGGGGCTCTAGCTCCTACGAGCAGTACTTC
>TRBJ1-5|-|-|TRBV5-5
CASNFPSMPQHF
TGTGCCAGCAACTTCCCTAGCATGCCCCAGCATTTT
>TRBJ2-1|TRBD2|once|TRBV3-1
CACTQGTSGRSYNEQFF
TGTGCCTGCACCCAAGGTACTAGCGGGAGATCCTACAATGAGCAGTTCTTC
>TRBJ2-3|-|few|TRBV27
CASSLSLATTDTQYF
TGTGCCAGCAGTTTATCCCTAGCGACCACAGATACGCAGTATTTT
>TRBJ2-7|-|few|TRBV6-5
CASRVDSSYEQYF
TGTGCCAGCAGGGTTGACAGTTCCTACGAGCAGTACTTC
>TRBJ2-7|-|-|TRBV15
CATSVRDGTYEQYF
TGTGCCACCAGCGTCCGGGACGGAACTTACGAGCAGTACTTC
>TRBJ2-3|-|many|TRBV5-5
CASSFIGRDTQYF
TGTGCCAGCAGCTTTATAGGAAGAGATACGCAGTATTTT
>TRBJ1-2|TRBD1|few|TRBV7-9
CASSSRTGRPNYGYTF
TGTGCCAGCAGCTCAAGGACAGGGAGGCCTAACTATGGCTACACCTTC
>TRBJ2-1|-|few|TRBV3-1
CASSQTGLPTNNEQFF
TGTGCCAGCAGCCAAACGGGACTCCCAACCAACAATGAGCAGTTCTTC
>TRBJ1-2|-|-|TRBV20-1
CSARAVGNYGYTF
TGCAGTGCTAGGGCAGTGGGGAACTATGGCTACACCTTC
>TRBJ2-3|-|-|TRBV5-1
CASSGKQGSTDTQYF
TGCGCCAGCAGCGGGAAACAGGGTAGCACAGATACGCAGTATTTT
>TRBJ2-4|-|few|TRBV20-1
CSALRADLAKNIQYF
TGCAGTGCCTTAAGGGCGGACTTAGCCAAAAACATTCAGTACTTC
>TRBJ2-1|-|-|TRBV6-1
CASDQGLSYNEQFF
TGTGCCAGCGATCAGGGCCTCTCCTACAATGAGCAGTTCTTC
>TRBJ2-5|TRBD2|few|TRBV11-3
CASSARTSGVKETQYF
TGTGCCAGCAGCGCCCGGACTAGCGGGGTCAAAGAGACCCAGTACTTC
>TRBJ1-5|-|-|TRBV7-9
CASSLVGDTSNQPQHF
TGTGCCAGCAGCTTGGTCGGTGACACTAGCAATCAGCCCCAGCATTTT
>TRBJ1-1|-|-|TRBV5-1
CASSLSRLNTEAFF
TGCGCCAGCAGCTTGTCCAGGTTGAACACTGAAGCTTTCTTT
>TRBJ2-1|-|few|TRBV10-3
CAISDTLPFNEQFF
TGTGCCATCAGTGACACTTTACCCTTCAATGAGCAGTTCTTC
>TRBJ2-3|-|-|TRBV4-1
CASSQVSLTDTQYF
TGCGCCAGCAGCCAAGTGTCACTCACAGATACGCAGTATTTT
>TRBJ1-1|-|-|TRBV27
CATGAGRNTEAFF
TGTGCCACCGGGGCAGGACGGAACACTGAAGCTTTCTTT
>TRBJ1-2|-|-|TRBV6-5
CASSSYNRDNTF
TGTGCCAGCAGTTCCTACAACCGGGACAACACCTTC
>TRBJ2-2|-|-|TRBV20-1
CSAPLATRRTGELFF
TGCAGTGCTCCCTTGGCCACTAGACGAACCGGGGAGCTGTTTTTT
>TRBJ2-3|TRBD2|-|TRBV18
CASGKIPGLAGVGTDTQYF
TGTGCCAGCGGAAAAATACCGGGACTAGCGGGAGTCGGCACAGATACGCAGTATTTT
>TRBJ2-7|-|-|TRBV29-1
CSVSFPVKGYYEQYF
TGCAGCGTTTCCTTCCCGGTGAAAGGTTACTACGAGCAGTACTTC
>TRBJ2-7|TRBD2|-|TRBV6-1
CASGTSGRNEQYF
TGTGCCAGTGGGACTAGCGGGAGGAACGAGCAGTACTTC
>TRBJ2-7|-|-|TRBV18
CASSPYGPSSYEQYF
TGTGCCAGCTCACCTTATGGACCGAGCTCCTACGAGCAGTACTTC
>TRBJ1-2|-|-|TRBV18
CASSPPKGFYGYTF
TGTGCCAGCTCACCACCGAAAGGGTTCTATGGCTACACCTTC